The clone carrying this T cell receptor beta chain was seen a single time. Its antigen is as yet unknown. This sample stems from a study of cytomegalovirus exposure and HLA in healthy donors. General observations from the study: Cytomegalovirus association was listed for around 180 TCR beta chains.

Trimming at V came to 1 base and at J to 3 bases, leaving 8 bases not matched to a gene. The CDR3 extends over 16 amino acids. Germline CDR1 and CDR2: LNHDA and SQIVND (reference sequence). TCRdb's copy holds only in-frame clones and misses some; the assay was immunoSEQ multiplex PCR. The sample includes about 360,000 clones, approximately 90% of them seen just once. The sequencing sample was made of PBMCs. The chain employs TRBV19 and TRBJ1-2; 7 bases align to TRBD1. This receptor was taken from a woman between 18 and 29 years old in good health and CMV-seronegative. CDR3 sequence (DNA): TGTGCCAGTAGTATAGTCCCCCGGCAGGGGGACTATGGCTACACCTTC. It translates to CASSIVPRQGDYGYTF. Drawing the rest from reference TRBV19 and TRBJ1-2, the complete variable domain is DGGITQSPKYLFRKEGQNVTLSCEQNLNHDAMYWYRQDPGQGLRLIYYSQIVNDFQKGDIAEGYSVSREKKESFPLTVTSAQKNPTAFYLCASSIVPRQGDYGYTFGSGTRLTVV.